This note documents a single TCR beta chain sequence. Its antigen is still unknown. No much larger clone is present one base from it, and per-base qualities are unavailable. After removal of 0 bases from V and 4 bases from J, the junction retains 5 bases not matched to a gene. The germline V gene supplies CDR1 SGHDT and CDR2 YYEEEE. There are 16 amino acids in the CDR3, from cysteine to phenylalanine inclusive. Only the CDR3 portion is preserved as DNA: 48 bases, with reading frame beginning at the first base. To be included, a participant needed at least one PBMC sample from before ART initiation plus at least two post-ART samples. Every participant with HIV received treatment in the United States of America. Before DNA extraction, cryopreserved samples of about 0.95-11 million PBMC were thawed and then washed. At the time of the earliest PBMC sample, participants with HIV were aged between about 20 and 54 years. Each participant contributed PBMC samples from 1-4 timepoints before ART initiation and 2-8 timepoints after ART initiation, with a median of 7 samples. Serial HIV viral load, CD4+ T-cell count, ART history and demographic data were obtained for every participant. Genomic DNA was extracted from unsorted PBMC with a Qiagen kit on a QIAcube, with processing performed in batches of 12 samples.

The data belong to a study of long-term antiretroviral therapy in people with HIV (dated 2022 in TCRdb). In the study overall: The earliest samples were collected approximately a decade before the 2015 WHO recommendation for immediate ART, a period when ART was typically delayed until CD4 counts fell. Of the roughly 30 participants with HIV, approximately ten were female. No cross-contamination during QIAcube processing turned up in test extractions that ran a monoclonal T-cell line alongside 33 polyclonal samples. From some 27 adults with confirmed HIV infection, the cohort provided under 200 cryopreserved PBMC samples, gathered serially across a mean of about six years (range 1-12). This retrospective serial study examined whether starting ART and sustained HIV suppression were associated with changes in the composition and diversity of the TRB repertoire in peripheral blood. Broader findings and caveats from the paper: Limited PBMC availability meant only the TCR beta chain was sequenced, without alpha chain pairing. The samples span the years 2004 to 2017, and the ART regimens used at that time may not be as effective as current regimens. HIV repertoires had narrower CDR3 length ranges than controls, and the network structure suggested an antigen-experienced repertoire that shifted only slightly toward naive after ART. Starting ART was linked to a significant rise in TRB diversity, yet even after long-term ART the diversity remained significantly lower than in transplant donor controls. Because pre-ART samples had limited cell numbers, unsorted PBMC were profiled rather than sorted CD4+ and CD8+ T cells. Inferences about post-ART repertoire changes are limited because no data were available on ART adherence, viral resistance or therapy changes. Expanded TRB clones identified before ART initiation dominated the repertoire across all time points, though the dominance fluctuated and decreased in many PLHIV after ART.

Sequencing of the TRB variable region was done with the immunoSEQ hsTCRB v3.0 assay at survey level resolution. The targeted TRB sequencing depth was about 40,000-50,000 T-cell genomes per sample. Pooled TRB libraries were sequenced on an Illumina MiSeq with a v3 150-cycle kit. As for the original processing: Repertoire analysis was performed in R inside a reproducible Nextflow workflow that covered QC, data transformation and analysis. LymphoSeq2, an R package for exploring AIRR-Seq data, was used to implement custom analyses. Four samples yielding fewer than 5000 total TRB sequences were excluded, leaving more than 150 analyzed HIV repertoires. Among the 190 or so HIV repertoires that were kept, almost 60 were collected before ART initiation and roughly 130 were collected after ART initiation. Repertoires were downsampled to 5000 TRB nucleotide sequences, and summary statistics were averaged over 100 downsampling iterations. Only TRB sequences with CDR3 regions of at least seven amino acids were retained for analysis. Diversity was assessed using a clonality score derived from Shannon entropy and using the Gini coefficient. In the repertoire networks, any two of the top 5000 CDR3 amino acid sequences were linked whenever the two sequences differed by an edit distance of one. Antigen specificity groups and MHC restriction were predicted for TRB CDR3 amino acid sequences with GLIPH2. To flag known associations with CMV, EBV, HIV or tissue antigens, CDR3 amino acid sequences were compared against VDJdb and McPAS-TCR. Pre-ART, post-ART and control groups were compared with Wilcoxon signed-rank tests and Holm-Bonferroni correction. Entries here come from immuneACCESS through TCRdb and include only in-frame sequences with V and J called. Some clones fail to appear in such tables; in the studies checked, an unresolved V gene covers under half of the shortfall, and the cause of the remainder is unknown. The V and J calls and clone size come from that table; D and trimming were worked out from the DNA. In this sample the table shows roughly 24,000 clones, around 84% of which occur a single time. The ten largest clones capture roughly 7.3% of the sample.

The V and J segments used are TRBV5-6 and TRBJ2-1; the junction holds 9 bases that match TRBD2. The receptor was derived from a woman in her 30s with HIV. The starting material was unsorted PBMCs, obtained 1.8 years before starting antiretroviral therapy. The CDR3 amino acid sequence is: CASSLVTSGFYNEQFF. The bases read TGTGCCAGCAGCTTGGTAACTAGCGGGTTTTACAATGAGCAGTTCTTC.